The 21 T cell receptor beta chains presented below share a single source sample, sequenced in a study of vaccination and CD4 T cells after COVID-19. Specified treatment: roughly 10-day PBMC culture with coronavirus spike peptide pools or control peptides (ViraFEST assay). Oncomine TCR Beta short-read sequencing was applied to DNA from cultured CD4+ T cells. One entry per CDR3 protein results from TCRdb running MiXCR on the PCR reads. The sample has 15,000 or so distinct CDR3 sequences, roughly 51% seen once. Which antigens these TCRs recognize remains unknown. The sequenced sample consisted of CD4+ T cells from blood, cultured in vitro. The receptors derive from a human donor who had recovered from COVID-19.

The chain recombines TRBV7-9 with TRBJ2-4; D not resolved. The V end lost 2 bases, the J end lost 1 base, and 6 bases lay between the germline ends. Germline loops: CDR1 SEHNR, CDR2 FQNEAQ (reference sequence). This CDR3 contains 14 residues. The CDR3 sequence: CASSLFPAKNIQYF. In DNA, the CDR3 is TGTGCCAGCAGCTTATTCCCGGCCAAAAACATTCAGTACTTC.

V and J are TRBV2 and TRBJ1-1, with a tentative D call TRBD1 (5 bases). Trimming pared 2 bases from V and 1 base from J, leaving 11 bases between. The CDR3 runs 15 residues. Per the germline V gene, CDR1 is SNHLY and CDR2 is FYNNEI. CDR3 sequence (DNA): TGTGCCAGCAGTGAATTCGGGGGAAAGAACACTGAAGCTTTCTTT. This sequence encodes CASSEFGGKNTEAFF.

This clonotype was counted a few times. The CDR3 loop is CASSRERQETQYF. The DNA of the CDR3 is TGTGCCAGCAGTAGGGAGCGACAAGAGACCCAGTACTTC. This chain connects TRBV2 to TRBJ2-5; D is perhaps TRBD2 (5 bases). CDR1 and CDR2 (germline): SNHLY, FYNNEI. The CDR3 has 13 amino acids. Trimming stripped 5 bases from V and 2 bases from J, with 9 bases between.

This clonotype was picked up a small number of times. This sequence joins TRBV7-3 and TRBJ2-5; TRBD2 matches 14 bases. Germline assignment: CDR1 SGHTA and CDR2 FQGTGA. J gave up 2 bases and V 5 bases, and 10 bases lay outside the gene matches. The CDR3 covers 18 residues. The CDR3 protein is CASSPRRGTSGSQETQYF. The CDR3 bases are TGTGCCAGCAGCCCTCGGCGAGGGACTAGCGGGAGTCAAGAGACCCAGTACTTC. The full variable domain, in which reference TRBV7-3 and TRBJ2-5 provide the parts outside the CDR3, is GAGVSQTPSNKVTEKGKYVELRCDPISGHTALYWYRQSLGQGPEFLIYFQGTGAADDSGLPNDRFFAVRPEGSVSTLKIQRTERGDSAVYLCASSPRRGTSGSQETQYFGPGTRLLVL.

The chain uses TRBV6-1 and TRBJ1-2, with D perhaps TRBD1 (5 bases). The V gene's germline CDR1 is MNHNS and CDR2 SASEGT. The CDR3 loop spans 14 amino acids. Trimming took 5 bases from V and 8 from J, leaving 18 bases between them. The CDR3 reads CASSPNRDGDGYTF. The DNA for the CDR3 is TGTGCCAGCAGTCCCAACCGGGACGGGGACGGCTACACCTTC.

The gene calls are TRBV7-6 and TRBJ2-1; maybe TRBD1 (6 bases). The CDR3 spans 13 residues. Trimming removed 3 bases from V and 8 bases from J, with 11 bases in between. Germline CDR1 SGHVS, CDR2 FNYEAQ. CDR3 coding DNA: TGTGCCAGCAGCTTGTTAGCAGGGGATGAGCAGTTCTTC. Translation gives CASSLLAGDEQFF. The variable domain in full, completed from reference TRBV7-6 and TRBJ2-1, reads GAGVSQSPRYKVTKRGQDVALRCDPISGHVSLYWYRQALGQGPEFLTYFNYEAQQDKSGLPNDRFSAERPEGSISTLTIQRTEQRDSAMYRCASSLLAGDEQFFGPGTRLTVL.

This chain uses TRBV6-1 with TRBJ1-4; tentative D call: TRBD1 (6 bases). Germline loops: CDR1 MNHNS, CDR2 SASEGT. Trimming removed 7 bases from V and 8 bases from J, with 11 bases in between. This CDR3 spans 12 amino acids. Written as DNA, the CDR3 is TGTGCCAGCAAAGGACAGACGGAAAAACTGTTTTTT. This codes for CASKGQTEKLFF.

The rearrangement uses TRBV5-4 and TRBJ1-1, with D hard to call. This CDR3 contains 12 residues. V dropped 2 bases and J dropped 1 base, with 3 bases sitting between them. Germline CDR1 reads SGHNT; CDR2 reads YYREEE (reference sequence). The chain's CDR3 is CASSFRNTEAFF. In DNA, the CDR3 is TGTGCCAGCAGCTTCCGGAACACTGAAGCTTTCTTT.

The CDR3 loop reads CASSEQERSYEQYF. The DNA of the CDR3 is TGTGCCAGCAGTGAGCAGGAGCGAAGCTACGAGCAGTACTTC. The J gene is TRBJ2-7, the V gene TRBV6-1; no clear D. Per germline, CDR1 MNHNS and CDR2 SASEGT. This CDR3 is 14 amino acids long. The V end was cut by 3 bases, the J end by 3 bases, with 12 bases between.

The rearrangement links TRBV20-1 to TRBJ2-5; D tentatively fits TRBD1 or TRBD2 (5 bases each). Germline loops: CDR1 DFQATT, CDR2 SNEGSKA (reference sequence). Trimming stripped 3 bases from V and 0 bases from J, with 8 bases between. The CDR3 has 13 amino acids. This CDR3 reads CSASLGHQETQYF. DNA for the CDR3: TGCAGTGCTAGTTTGGGACACCAAGAGACCCAGTACTTC.

The J gene is TRBJ2-7, the V gene TRBV11-3; 8 positions agree with TRBD1. Germline CDR1 and CDR2: SGHNT and YENEEA. V shed 0 bases, J shed 2 bases, and the junction held 3 bases outside the gene matches. The CDR3 runs to 15 residues. Here the CDR3 DNA reads TGTGCCAGCAGCTTAGAGACAGGGGCGACCTACGAGCAGTACTTC. Residues: CASSLETGATYEQYF.

The chain couples TRBV2 to TRBJ2-7; D gene uncertain. Trimming stripped 7 bases from V and 3 bases from J, with 10 bases between. CDR1 SNHLY and CDR2 FYNNEI come from the germline V gene. This CDR3 comprises 12 residues. CDR3: CASNLGNYEQYF. CDR3 sequence (DNA): TGTGCCAGCAACCTGGGGAACTACGAGCAGTACTTC.

This clonotype was found a few times. CDR3 nucleotides: TGTGCCAGCAGCGTTCGGGGGGGTCAGCCCCAGCATTTT. Translating gives CASSVRGGQPQHF. This chain connects TRBV7-2 to TRBJ1-5, with D perhaps matching TRBD1 (5 bases). The CDR3 consists of 13 residues. Germline V gene data show CDR1 as SGHTA and CDR2 as FQGNSA. V shed 5 bases and J shed 6 bases, with 11 bases lying between them.

The rearrangement uses TRBV12-3 or TRBV12-4 and TRBJ2-7; 8 bases are a match to TRBD1. The V and J ends lost 4 bases and 0 bases, in that order; junction bases with no gene match: 2. The CDR3 runs to 14 residues. The CDR3, as DNA: TGTGCCAGCAGTTGGGACAGGAGCTCCTACGAGCAGTACTTC. It yields the protein CASSWDRSSYEQYF.

The genes are TRBV4-3 and TRBJ1-3; D gene ambiguous. Germline assignment: CDR1 LGHNA and CDR2 YSLEER. CDR3 length: 14 residues. V was cut by 4 bases and J by 1 base, with 8 bases left in between. The CDR3, as DNA: TGCGCCAGCAGCCGAGGTAGTTCTGGAAACACCATATATTTT. The encoded protein is CASSRGSSGNTIYF.

The chain has TRBV20-1 and TRBJ1-2; 8 bases are shared with TRBD1. Germline V lookup: CDR1 DFQATT, CDR2 SNEGSKA (reference sequence). Germline trimming cut 4 bases from V and 4 bases from J; bases unmatched to any gene: 8. This CDR3 comprises 14 residues. CDR3 residues: CSATPGQASYGYTF. The CDR3 nucleotides are TGCAGTGCTACTCCGGGACAGGCCTCCTATGGCTACACCTTC.

The chain carries TRBV11-3 and TRBJ2-2, with 9 bases lining up with TRBD2. This CDR3 has 15 residues. CDR1 is SGHNT, CDR2 YENEEA, per germline. Losses at the gene ends were 5 bases for V and 6 bases for J; bases not matched to a gene: 7. CDR3 DNA: TGTGCCAGCAGCCAGCTAGCGGGATATGCCGGGGAGCTGTTTTTT. This codes for CASSQLAGYAGELFF.

This clonotype was counted between two and nine times. V gene TRBV7-2 combines with J gene TRBJ2-3; 11 bases map to TRBD2. Trimming at V came to 2 bases and at J to 4 bases, leaving 11 bases not matched to a gene. CDR1 is SGHTA and CDR2 is FQGNSA in the germline V gene. The CDR3 is 18 residues long. Written as DNA, the CDR3 is TGTGCCAGCAGCTTATCTGTTAGTAGCGGGGGGGCCCCAGATACGCAGTATTTT. Translated, it gives CASSLSVSSGGAPDTQYF.

This sequence joins TRBV6-1 and TRBJ1-2, with D tentatively TRBD1 (5 bases). Germline V gives CDR1 MNHNS, CDR2 SASEGT. The CDR3 consists of 16 residues. V gave up 2 bases and J gave up 2 bases, with 15 bases separating them. The CDR3 sequence: CASSEPGLAQNYGYTF. CDR3 in DNA: TGTGCCAGCAGTGAACCGGGACTGGCCCAGAACTATGGCTACACCTTC.

V is TRBV7-8 and J is TRBJ1-1; perhaps TRBD1 as D (5 bases). This CDR3 comprises 13 residues. Germline CDR1 reads SGHVS; CDR2 reads FQNEAQ. The germline V and J ends were trimmed by 5 bases and 10 bases, with 17 bases remaining between them. CDR3 protein: CASSLRDPRRAFF. Written as DNA, the CDR3 is TGTGCCAGCAGCCTTCGGGACCCCCGACGAGCTTTCTTT.

In the case of this clonotype: The CDR3 end shows no conserved phenylalanine or tryptophan, and so a read error is likely. No DNA is shown, since the ends of the CDR3 on it are uncertain; the CDR3 is the one TCRdb lists. The J gene is TRBJ2-1, the V gene TRBV11-2; the tabulated D call, TRBD1, remains unverified against the DNA. In germline, CDR1 is SGHAT, CDR2 FQNNGV. The CDR3 totals 12 residues, both ends included. The CDR3 region is CASSFDRAPLRI.